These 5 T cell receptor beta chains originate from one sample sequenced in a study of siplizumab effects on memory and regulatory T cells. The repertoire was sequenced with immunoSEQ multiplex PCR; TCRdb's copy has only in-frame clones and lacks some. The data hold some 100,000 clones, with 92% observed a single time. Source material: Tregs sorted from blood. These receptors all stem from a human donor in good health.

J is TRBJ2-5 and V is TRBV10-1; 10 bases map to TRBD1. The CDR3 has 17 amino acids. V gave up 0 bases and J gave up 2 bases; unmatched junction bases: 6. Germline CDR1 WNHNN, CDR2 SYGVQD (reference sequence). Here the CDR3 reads CASSESGTGELQETQYF. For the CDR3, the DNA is TGCGCCAGCAGTGAGTCGGGGACAGGGGAGTTACAAGAGACCCAGTACTTC.

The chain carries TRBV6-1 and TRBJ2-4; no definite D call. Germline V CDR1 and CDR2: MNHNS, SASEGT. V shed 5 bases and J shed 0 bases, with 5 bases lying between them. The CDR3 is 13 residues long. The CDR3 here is CASSQLAKNIQYF. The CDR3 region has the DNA TGTGCCAGCAGTCAGTTAGCCAAAAACATTCAGTACTTC.

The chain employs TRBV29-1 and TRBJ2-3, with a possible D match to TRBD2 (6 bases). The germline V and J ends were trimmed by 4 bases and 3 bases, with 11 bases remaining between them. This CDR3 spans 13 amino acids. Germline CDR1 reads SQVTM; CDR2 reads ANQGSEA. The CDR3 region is CSVVVSGTDTQYF. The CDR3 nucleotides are TGCAGCGTTGTGGTCAGCGGGACAGATACGCAGTATTTT.

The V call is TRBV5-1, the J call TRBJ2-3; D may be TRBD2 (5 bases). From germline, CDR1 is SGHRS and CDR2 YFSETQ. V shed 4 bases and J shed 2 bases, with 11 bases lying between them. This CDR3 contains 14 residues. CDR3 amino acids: CASSGGLITDTQYF. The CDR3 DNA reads TGCGCCAGCAGCGGCGGACTTATCACAGATACGCAGTATTTT. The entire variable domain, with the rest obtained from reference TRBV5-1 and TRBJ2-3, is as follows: KAGVTQTPRYLIKTRGQQVTLSCSPISGHRSVSWYQQTPGQGLQFLFEYFSETQRNKGNFPGRFSGRQFSNSRSEMNVSTLELGDSALYLCASSGGLITDTQYFGPGTRLTVL.

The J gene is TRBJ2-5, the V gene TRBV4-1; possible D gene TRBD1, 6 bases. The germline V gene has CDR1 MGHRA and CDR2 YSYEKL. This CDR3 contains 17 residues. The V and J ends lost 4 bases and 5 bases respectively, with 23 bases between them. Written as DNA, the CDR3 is TGCGCCAGCAGCCCAAGATCGGGAAACAGGGTCCCCGAGACCCAGTACTTC. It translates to CASSPRSGNRVPETQYF.